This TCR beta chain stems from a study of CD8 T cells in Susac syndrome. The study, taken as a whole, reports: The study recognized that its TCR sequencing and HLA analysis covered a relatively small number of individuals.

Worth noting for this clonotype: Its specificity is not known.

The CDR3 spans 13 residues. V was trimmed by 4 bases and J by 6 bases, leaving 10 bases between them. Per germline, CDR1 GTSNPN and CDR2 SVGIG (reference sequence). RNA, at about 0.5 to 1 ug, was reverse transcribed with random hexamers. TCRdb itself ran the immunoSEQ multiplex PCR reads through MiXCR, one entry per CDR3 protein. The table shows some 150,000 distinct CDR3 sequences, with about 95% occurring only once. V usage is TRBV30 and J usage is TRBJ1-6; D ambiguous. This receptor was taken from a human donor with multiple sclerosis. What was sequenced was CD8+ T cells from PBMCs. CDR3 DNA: TGTGCCTGGACAGAGATGGGTAATTCACCCCTCCACTTT. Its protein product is CAWTEMGNSPLHF.